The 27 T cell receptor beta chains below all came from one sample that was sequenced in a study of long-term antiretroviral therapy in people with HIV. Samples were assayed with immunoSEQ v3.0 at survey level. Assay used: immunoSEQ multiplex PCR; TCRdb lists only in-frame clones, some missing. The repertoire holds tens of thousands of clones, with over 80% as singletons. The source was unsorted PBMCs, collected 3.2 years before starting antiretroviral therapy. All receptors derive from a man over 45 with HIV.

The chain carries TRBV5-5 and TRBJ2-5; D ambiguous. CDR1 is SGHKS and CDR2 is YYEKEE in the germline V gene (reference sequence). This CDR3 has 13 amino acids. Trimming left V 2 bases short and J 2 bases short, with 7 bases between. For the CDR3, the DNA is TGTGCCAGCAGCTTTAACACGCAAGAGACCCAGTACTTC. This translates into CASSFNTQETQYF.

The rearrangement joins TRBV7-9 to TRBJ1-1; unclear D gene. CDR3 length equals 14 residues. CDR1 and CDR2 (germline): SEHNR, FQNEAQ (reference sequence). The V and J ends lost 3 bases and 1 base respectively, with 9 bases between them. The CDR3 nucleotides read TGTGCCAGCAGCTTTATGGAGAGGAACACTGAAGCTTTCTTT. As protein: CASSFMERNTEAFF.

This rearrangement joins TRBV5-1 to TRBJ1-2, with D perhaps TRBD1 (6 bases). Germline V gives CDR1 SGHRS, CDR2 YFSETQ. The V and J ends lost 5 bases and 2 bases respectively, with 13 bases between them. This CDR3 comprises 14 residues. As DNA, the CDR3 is TGCGCCAGCAGGGGGGACACAGCGAACTATGGCTACACCTTC. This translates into CASRGDTANYGYTF.

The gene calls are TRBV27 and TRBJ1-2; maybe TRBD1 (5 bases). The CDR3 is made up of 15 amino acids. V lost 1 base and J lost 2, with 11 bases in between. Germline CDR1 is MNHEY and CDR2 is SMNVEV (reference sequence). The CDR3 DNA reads TGTGCCAGCAGTTTATACCGGGGGATGAACTATGGCTACACCTTC. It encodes CASSLYRGMNYGYTF.

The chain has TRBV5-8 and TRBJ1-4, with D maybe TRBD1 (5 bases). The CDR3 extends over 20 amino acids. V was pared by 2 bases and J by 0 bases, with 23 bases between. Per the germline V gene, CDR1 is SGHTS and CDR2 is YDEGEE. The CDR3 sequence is CASSLGATLGVSPTNEKLFF. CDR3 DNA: TGTGCCAGCAGCTTAGGGGCGACACTGGGGGTCTCTCCAACTAATGAAAAACTGTTTTTT.

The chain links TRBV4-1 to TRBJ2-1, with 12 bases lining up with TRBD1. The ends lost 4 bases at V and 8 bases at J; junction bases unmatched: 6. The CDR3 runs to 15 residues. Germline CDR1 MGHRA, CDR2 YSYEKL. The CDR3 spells CASSLSGTGGDEQFF. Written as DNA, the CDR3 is TGCGCCAGCAGCCTAAGCGGGACAGGGGGCGATGAGCAGTTCTTC.

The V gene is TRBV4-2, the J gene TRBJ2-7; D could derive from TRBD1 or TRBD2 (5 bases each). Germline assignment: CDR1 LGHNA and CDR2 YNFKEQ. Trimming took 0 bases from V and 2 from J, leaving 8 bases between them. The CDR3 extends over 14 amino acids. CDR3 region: CASSQDPGPYEQYF. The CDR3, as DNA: TGTGCCAGCAGCCAAGATCCGGGGCCCTACGAGCAGTACTTC.

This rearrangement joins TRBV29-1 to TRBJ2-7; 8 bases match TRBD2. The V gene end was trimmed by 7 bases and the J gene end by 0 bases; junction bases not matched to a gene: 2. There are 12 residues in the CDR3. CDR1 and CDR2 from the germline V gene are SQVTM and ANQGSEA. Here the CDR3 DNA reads TGCAGCGCCGGGGGGGGCTCCTACGAGCAGTACTTC. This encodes CSAGGGSYEQYF.

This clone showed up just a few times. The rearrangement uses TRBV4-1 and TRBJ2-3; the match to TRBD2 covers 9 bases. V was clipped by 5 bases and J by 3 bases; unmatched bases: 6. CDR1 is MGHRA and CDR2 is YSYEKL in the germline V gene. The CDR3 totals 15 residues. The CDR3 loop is CASSKIAGDTDTQYF. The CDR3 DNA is TGCGCCAGCAGCAAGATAGCGGGGGATACAGATACGCAGTATTTT.

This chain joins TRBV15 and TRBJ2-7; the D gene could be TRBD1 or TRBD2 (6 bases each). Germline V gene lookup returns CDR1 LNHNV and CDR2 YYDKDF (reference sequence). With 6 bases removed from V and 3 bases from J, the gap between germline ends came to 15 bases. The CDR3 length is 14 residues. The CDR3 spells CATSPGGPGYEQYF. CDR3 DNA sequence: TGTGCCACCAGTCCCGGGGGCCCAGGCTACGAGCAGTACTTC. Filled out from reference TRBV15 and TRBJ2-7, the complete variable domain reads DAMVIQNPRYQVTQFGKPVTLSCSQTLNHNVMYWYQQKSSQAPKLLFHYYDKDFNNEADTPDNFQSRRPNTSFCFLDIRSPGLGDTAMYLCATSPGGPGYEQYFGPGTRLTVT.

In nucleotides, the CDR3 is TGTGCCAGTAGCCTGACAGGGGGGATTTCACCCCTCCACTTT. Translating gives CASSLTGGISPLHF. This sequence joins TRBV19 and TRBJ1-6, with 9 positions matching TRBD1. The CDR3 is 14 amino acids. Germline trimming cut 6 bases from V and 9 bases from J; bases unmatched to any gene: 6. CDR1 is LNHDA and CDR2 is SQIVND in the germline V gene (reference sequence).

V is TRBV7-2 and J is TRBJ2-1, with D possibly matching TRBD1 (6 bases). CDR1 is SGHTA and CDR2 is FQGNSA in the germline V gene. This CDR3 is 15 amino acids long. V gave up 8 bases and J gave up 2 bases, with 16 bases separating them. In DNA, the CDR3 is TGTGCCAGCCGGACCCAGGGGAGCCCCTACAATGAGCAGTTCTTC. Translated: CASRTQGSPYNEQFF.

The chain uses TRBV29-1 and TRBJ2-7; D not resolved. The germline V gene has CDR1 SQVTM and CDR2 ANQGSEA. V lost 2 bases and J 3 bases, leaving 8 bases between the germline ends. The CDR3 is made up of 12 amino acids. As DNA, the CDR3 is TGCAGCGTTGAAACCAGGAGCTACGAGCAGTACTTC. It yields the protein CSVETRSYEQYF.

CDR3 nucleotides: TGTGCCAGCAGCTTAGACCCCCCACGGATGAACACTGAAGCTTTCTTT. Amino acids: CASSLDPPRMNTEAFF. V is TRBV7-8 and J is TRBJ1-1; D call uncertain. The CDR3 spans 16 residues. Germline V CDR1 and CDR2: SGHVS, FQNEAQ. The V and J ends lost 1 base and 0 bases respectively, with 12 bases between them.

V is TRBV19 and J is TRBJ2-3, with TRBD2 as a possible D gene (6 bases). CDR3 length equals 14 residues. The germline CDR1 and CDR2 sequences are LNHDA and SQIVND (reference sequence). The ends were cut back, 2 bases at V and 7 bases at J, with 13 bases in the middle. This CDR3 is CASSIRGSTNTQYF. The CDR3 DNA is TGTGCCAGTAGTATACGGGGGTCCACTAATACGCAGTATTTT.

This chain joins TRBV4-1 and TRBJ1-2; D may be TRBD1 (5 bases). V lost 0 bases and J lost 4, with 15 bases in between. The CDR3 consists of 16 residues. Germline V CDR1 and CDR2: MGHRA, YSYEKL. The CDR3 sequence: CASSQESWGGSYGYTF. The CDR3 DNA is TGCGCCAGCAGCCAAGAATCCTGGGGGGGGTCCTATGGCTACACCTTC.

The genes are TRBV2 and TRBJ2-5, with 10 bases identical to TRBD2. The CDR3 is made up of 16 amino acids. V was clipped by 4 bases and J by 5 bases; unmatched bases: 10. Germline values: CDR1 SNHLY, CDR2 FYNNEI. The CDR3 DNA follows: TGTGCCAGCAGTGCGGCCAGCGGGAGGGATCAGGAGACCCAGTACTTC. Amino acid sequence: CASSAASGRDQETQYF.

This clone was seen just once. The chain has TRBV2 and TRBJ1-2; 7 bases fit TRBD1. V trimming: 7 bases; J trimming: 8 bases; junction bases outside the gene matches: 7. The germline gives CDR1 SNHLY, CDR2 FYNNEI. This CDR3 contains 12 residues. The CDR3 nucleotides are TGTGCCAGCAACCCACAGGGGAGCGGCTACACCTTC. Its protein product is CASNPQGSGYTF.

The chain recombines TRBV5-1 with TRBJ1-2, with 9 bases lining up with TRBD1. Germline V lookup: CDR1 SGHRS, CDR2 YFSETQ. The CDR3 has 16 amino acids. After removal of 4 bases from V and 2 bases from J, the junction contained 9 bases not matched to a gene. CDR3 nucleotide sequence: TGCGCCAGCAGCACGGGGACAGGGTATGACAACTATGGCTACACCTTC. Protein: CASSTGTGYDNYGYTF.

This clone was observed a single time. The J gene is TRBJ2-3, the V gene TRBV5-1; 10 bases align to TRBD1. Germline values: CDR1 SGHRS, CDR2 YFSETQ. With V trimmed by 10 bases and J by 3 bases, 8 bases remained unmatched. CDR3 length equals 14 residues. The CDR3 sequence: CAGRQGAETDTQYF. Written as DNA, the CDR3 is TGCGCCGGACGACAGGGGGCGGAAACAGATACGCAGTATTTT.

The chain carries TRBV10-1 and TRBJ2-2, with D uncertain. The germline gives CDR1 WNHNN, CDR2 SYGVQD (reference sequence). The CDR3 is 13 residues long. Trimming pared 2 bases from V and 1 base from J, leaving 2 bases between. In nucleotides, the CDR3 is TGCGCCAGCAGTGAGGGGAACACCGGGGAGCTGTTTTTT. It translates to CASSEGNTGELFF.

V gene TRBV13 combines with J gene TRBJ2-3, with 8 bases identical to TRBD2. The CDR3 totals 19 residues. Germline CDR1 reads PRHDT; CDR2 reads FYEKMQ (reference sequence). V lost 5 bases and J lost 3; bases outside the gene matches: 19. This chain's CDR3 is CASSPGDLRRTSRTDTQYF. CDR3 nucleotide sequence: TGTGCCAGCAGCCCCGGGGACCTTAGGAGGACTAGCAGAACAGATACGCAGTATTTT.

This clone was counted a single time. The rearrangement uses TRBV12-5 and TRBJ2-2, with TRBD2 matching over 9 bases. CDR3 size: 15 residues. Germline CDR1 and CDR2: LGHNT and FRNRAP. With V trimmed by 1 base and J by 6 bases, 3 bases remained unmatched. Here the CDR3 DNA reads TGTGCTAGTGGTTTGGGTAGCGGGAGCCCCGGGGAGCTGTTTTTT. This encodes CASGLGSGSPGELFF.

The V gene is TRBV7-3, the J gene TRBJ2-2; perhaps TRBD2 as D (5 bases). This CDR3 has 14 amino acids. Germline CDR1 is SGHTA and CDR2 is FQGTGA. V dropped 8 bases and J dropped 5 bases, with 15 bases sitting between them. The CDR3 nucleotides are TGTGCCAGCCAGGAGGCCCCGGGGACCGGGGAGCTGTTTTTT. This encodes CASQEAPGTGELFF.

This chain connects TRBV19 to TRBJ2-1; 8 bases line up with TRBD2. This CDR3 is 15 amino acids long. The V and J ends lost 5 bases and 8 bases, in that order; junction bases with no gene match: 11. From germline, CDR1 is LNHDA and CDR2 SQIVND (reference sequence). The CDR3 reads CASSLSHGTRYEQFF. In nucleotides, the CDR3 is TGTGCCAGTAGTCTTTCCCACGGGACTAGATATGAGCAGTTCTTC.

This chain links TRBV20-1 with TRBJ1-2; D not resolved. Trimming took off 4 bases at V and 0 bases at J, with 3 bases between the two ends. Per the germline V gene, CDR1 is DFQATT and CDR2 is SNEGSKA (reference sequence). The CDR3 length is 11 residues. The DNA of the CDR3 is TGCAGTGCTACAGCTAACTATGGCTACACCTTC. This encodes CSATANYGYTF.

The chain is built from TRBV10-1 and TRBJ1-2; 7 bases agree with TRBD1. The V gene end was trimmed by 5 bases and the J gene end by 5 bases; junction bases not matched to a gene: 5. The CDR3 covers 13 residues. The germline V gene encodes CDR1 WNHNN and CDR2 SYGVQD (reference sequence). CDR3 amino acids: CASSPVTGYGYTF. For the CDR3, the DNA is TGCGCCAGCAGTCCTGTGACAGGGTATGGCTACACCTTC.